This entry is about one TCR beta chain. Its antigen is undetermined. Primers for the PCR totalled 60 Vbeta and 13 Jbeta. Original processing notes: Later work found tens of millions of unique TCR beta chains, with 9.5 million to 12 million shared. The assay was immunoSEQ multiplex PCR, and TCRdb's table has in-frame clones only and misses some. For V, J and clone size, that table is used; D and trimming come from the DNA. In the table there are approximately 130,000 clones, around 72% of which are singletons. The source of the sample is a study of cytomegalovirus exposure and HLA in healthy donors. Notes on the study in general: It was confirmed in vitro that three of the CMV-associated chains were specific for CMV antigens.

Losses at the gene ends were 4 bases for V and 4 bases for J; bases not matched to a gene: 3. The length of the CDR3 is 15 residues. CDR1 and CDR2 from the germline V gene are MGHRA and YSYEKL. J is TRBJ2-7 and V is TRBV4-1; TRBD2 agrees at 14 bases. The receptor was derived from a man aged 50-59 years in good health and CMV-seropositive. The sequencing input was PBMCs. CDR3 sequence (DNA): TGCGCCAGCAGCCCCCGACTAGCGGGAGGGTACGAGCAGTACTTC. The encoded protein is CASSPRLAGGYEQYF.